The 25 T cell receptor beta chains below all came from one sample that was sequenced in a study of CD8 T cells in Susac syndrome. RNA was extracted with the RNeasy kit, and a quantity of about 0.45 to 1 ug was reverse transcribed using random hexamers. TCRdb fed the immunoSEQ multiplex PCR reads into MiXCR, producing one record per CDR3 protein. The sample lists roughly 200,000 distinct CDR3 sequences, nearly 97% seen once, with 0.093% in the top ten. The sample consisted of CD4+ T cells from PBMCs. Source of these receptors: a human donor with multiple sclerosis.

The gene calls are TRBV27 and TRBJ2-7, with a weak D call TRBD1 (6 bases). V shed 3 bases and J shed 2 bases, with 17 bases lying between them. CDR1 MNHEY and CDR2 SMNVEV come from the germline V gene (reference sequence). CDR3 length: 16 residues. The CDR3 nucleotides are TGTGCCAGCAGTTTGGATATCGACAGGTTAACCTACGAGCAGTACTTC. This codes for CASSLDIDRLTYEQYF.

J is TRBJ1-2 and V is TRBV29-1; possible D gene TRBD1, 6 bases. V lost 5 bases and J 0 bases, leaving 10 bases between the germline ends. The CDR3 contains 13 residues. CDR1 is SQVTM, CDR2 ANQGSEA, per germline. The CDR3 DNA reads TGCAGCGTTAGGCAGGGGCCTAACTATGGCTACACCTTC. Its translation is CSVRQGPNYGYTF.

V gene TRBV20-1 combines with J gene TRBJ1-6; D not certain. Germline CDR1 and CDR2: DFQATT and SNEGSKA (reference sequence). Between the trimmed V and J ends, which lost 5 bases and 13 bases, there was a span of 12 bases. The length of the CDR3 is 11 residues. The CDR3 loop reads CSALKEVPLHF. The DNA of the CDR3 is TGCAGTGCTTTAAAGGAGGTGCCCCTCCACTTT.

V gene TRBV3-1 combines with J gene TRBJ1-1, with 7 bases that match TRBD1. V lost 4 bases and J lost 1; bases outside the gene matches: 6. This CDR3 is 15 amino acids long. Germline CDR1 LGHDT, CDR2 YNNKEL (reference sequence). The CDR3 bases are TGTGCCAGCAGCCCTCGTGGGGACAGGAACACTGAAGCTTTCTTT. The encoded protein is CASSPRGDRNTEAFF.

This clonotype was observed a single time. The DNA of the CDR3 is TGCAGCGCTGGGACAGGGGAAACCCTCCACTTT. It specifies CSAGTGETLHF. The V and J genes are TRBV29-1 and TRBJ1-6; 10 bases agree with TRBD1. The germline gives CDR1 SQVTM, CDR2 ANQGSEA. The CDR3 is 11 residues long. The V and J ends lost 7 bases and 14 bases, in that order; junction bases with no gene match: 5.

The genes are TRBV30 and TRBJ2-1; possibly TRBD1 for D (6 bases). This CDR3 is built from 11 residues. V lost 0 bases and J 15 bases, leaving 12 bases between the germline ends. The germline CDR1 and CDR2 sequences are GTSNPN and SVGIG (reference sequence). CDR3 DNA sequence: TGTGCCTGGAGTGTACTGGACAGCCGGTTCTTC. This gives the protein CAWSVLDSRFF.

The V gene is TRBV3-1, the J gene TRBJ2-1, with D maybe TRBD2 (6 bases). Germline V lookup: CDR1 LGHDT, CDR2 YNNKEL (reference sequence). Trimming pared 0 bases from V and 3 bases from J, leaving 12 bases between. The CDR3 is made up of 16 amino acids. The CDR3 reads CASSQDMAGIYNEQFF. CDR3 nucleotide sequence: TGTGCCAGCAGCCAAGATATGGCGGGGATCTACAATGAGCAGTTCTTC.

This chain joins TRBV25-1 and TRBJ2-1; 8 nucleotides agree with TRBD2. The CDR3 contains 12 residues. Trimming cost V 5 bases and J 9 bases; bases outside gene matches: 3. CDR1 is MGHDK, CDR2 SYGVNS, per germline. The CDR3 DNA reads TGTGCCAGCAGTCGGGGGGGCGGTGAGCAGTTCTTC. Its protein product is CASSRGGGEQFF.

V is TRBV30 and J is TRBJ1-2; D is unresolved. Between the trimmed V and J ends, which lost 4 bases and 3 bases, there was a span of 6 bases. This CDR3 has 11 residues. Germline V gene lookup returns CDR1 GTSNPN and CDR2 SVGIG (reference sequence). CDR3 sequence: CAWTRDYGYTF. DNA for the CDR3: TGTGCCTGGACACGGGACTATGGCTACACCTTC.

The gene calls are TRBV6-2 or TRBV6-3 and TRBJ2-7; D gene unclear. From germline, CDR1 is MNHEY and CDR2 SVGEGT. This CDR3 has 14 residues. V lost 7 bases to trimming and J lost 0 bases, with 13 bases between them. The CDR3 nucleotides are TGTGCCAGCAACTCCGACGGAAGCTCCTACGAGCAGTACTTC. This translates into CASNSDGSSYEQYF.

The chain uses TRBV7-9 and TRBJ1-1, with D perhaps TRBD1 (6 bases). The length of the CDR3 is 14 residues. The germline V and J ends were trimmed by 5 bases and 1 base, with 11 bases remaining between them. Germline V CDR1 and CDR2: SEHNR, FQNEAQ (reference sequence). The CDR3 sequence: CASSPAQGNTEAFF. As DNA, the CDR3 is TGTGCCAGCAGCCCTGCACAGGGGAACACTGAAGCTTTCTTT.

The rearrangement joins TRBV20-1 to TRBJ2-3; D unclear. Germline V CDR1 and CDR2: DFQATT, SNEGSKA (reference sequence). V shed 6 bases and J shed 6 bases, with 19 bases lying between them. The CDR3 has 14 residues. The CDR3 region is CSAPVPAHKDTQYF. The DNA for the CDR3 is TGCAGTGCCCCGGTCCCGGCCCACAAGGATACGCAGTATTTT.

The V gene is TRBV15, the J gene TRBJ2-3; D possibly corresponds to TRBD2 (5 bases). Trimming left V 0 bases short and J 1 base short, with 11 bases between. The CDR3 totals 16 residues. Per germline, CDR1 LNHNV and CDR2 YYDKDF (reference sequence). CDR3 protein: CATSRESAGRTDTQYF. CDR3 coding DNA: TGTGCCACCAGCAGAGAAAGCGCGGGCCGCACAGATACGCAGTATTTT.

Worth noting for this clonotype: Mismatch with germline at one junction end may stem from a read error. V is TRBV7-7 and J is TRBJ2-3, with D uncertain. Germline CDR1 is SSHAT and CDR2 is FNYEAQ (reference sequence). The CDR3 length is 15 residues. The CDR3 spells CASSLSGTPGDTQYF. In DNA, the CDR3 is TGTGCTAGCAGCTTATCTGGCACTCCAGGAGATACGCAGTATTTT.

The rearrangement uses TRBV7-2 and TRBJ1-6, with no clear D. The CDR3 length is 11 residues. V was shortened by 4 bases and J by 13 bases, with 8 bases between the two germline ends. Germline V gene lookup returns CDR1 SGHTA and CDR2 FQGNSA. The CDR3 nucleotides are TGTGCCAGCAGCTCGAAAGGTCCCCTCCACTTT. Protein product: CASSSKGPLHF.

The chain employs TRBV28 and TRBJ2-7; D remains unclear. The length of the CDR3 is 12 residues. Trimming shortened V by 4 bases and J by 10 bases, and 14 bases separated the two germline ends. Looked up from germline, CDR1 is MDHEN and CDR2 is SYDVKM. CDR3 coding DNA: TGTGCCAGCAGTTCGTCCCACAGTGATCAGTACTTC. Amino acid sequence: CASSSSHSDQYF.

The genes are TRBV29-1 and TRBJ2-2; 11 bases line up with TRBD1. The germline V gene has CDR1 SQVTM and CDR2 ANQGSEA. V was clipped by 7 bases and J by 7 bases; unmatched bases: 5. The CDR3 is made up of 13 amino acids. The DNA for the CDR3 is TGCAGCGCGGACAGGGGGCAAGTCGGGGAGCTGTTTTTT. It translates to CSADRGQVGELFF.

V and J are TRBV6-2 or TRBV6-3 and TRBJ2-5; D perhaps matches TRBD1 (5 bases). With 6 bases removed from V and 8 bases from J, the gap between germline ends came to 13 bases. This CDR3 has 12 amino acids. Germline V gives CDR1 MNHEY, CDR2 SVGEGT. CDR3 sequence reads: CASSPTELTQYF. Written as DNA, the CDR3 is TGTGCCAGCAGCCCGACAGAACTTACCCAGTACTTC.

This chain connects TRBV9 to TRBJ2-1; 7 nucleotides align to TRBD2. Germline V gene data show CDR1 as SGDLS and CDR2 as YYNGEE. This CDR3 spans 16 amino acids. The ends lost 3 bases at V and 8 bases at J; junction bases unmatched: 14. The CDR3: CASSASLAALGDEQFF. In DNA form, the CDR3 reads TGTGCCAGCAGCGCCTCTCTAGCGGCTCTTGGAGATGAGCAGTTCTTC. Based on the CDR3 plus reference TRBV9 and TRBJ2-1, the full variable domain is DSGVTQTPKHLITATGQRVTLRCSPRSGDLSVYWYQQSLDQGLQFLIQYYNGEERAKGNILERFSAQQFPDLHSELNLSSLELGDSALYFCASSASLAALGDEQFFGPGTRLTVL.

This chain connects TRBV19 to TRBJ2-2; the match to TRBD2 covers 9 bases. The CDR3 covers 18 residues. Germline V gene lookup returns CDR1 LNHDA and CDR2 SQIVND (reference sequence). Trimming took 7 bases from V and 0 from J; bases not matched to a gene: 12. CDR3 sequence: CASTYQRGEYSNTGELFF. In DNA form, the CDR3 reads TGTGCCAGTACCTACCAGCGGGGGGAATATTCGAACACCGGGGAGCTGTTTTTT.

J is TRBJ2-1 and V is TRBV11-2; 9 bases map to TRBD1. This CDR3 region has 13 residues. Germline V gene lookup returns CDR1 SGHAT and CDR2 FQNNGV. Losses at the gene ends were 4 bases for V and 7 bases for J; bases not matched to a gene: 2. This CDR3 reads CASSWDRENEQFF. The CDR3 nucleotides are TGTGCCAGCAGCTGGGACAGGGAAAATGAGCAGTTCTTC.

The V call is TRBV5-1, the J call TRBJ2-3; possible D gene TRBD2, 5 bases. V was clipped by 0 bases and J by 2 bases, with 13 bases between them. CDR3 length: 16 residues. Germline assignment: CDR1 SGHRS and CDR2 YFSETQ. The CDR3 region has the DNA TGCGCCAGCAGCTTGGCCTTCAGCGGCCTCACAGATACGCAGTATTTT. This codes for CASSLAFSGLTDTQYF.

The CDR3 protein is CASSQDRFSYEQYF. The DNA for the CDR3 is TGTGCCAGCAGCCAAGACAGGTTTTCCTACGAGCAGTACTTC. The V call is TRBV7-2, the J call TRBJ2-7; TRBD1 might be the D (6 bases). Per the germline V gene, CDR1 is SGHTA and CDR2 is FQGNSA. Trimming took 5 bases from V and 1 from J, leaving 12 bases between them. CDR3 length: 14 amino acids.

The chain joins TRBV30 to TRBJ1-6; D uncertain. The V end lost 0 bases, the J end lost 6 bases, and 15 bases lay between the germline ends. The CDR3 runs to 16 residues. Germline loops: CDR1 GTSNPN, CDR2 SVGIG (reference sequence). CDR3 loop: CAWSVSLGLSNSPLHF. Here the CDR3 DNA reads TGTGCCTGGAGTGTATCTCTGGGTTTGAGTAATTCACCCCTCCACTTT.

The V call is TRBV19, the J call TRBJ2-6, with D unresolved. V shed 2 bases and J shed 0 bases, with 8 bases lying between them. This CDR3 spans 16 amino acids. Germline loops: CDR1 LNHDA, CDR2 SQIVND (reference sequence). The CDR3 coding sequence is TGTGCCAGTAGTATACAGCTTCCCTCTGGGGCCAACGTCCTGACTTTC. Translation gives CASSIQLPSGANVLTF.